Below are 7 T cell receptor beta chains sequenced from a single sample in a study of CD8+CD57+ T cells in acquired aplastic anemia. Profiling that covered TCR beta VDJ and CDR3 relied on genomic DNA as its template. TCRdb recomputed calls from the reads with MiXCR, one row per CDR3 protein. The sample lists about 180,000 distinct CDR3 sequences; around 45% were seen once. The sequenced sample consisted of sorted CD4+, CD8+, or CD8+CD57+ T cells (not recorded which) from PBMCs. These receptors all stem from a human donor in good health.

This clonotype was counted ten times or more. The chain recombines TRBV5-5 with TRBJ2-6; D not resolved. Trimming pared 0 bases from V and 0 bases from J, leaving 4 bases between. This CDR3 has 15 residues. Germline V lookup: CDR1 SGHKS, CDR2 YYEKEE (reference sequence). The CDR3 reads CASSLVSSGANVLTF. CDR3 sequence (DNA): TGTGCCAGCAGCTTGGTTAGCTCTGGGGCCAACGTCCTGACTTTC.

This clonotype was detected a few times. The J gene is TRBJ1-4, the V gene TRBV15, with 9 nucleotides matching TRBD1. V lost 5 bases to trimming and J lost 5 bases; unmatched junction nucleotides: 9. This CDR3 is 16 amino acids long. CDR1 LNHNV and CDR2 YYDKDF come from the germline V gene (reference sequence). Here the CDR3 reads CATSVSSGTGNEKLFF. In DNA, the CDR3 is TGTGCCACCAGCGTAAGTTCCGGGACAGGGAATGAAAAACTGTTTTTT. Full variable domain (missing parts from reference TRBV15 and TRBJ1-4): DAMVIQNPRYQVTQFGKPVTLSCSQTLNHNVMYWYQQKSSQAPKLLFHYYDKDFNNEADTPDNFQSRRPNTSFCFLDIRSPGLGDTAMYLCATSVSSGTGNEKLFFGSGTQLSVL.

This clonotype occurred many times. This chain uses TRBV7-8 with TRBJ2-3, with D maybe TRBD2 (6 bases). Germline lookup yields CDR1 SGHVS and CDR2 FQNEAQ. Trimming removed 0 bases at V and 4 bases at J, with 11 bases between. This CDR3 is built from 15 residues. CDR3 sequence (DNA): TGTGCCAGCAGCTTAGCTGGGACTTTGGCAGATACGCAGTATTTT. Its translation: CASSLAGTLADTQYF. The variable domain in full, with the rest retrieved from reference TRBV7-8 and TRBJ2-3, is GAGVSQSPRYKVAKRGQDVALRCDPISGHVSLFWYQQALGQGPEFLTYFQNEAQLDKSGLPSDRFFAERPEGSVSTLKIQRTQQEDSAVYLCASSLAGTLADTQYFGPGTRLTVL.

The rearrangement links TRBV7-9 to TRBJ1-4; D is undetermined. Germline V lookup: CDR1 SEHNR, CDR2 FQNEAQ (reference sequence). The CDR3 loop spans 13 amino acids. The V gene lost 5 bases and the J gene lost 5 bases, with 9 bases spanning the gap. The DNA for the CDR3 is TGTGCCAGCAGCCCAACAAGGAATGAAAAACTGTTTTTT. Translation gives CASSPTRNEKLFF.

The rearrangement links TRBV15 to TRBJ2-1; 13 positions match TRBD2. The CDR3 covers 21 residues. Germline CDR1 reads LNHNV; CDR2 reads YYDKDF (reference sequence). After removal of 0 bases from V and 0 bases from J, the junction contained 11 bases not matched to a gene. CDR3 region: CATSRDPGTSGDQSSYNEQFF. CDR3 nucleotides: TGTGCCACCAGCAGAGATCCTGGGACTAGCGGGGACCAGAGCTCCTACAATGAGCAGTTCTTC.

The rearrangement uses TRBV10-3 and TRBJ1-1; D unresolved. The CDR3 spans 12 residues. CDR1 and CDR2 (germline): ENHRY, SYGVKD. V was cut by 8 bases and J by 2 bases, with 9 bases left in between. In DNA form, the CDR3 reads TGTGCCATCCGCCAGGACAACACTGAAGCTTTCTTT. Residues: CAIRQDNTEAFF.

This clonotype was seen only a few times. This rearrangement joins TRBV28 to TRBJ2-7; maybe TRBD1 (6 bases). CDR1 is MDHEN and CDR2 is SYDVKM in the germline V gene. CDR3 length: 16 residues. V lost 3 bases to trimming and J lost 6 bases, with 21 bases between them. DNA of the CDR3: TGTGCCAGCAGTTTGTTTGGGGGCGTAGGTCAAGTCGAGCAGTACTTC. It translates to CASSLFGGVGQVEQYF.